This T cell receptor (beta chain) was observed in a study of blood T cell repertoires in COVID-19. The germline gives CDR1 MNHNS, CDR2 SASEGT. With V trimmed by 0 bases and J by 8 bases, 12 bases remained unmatched. The CDR3 sequence is 16 residues long. As originally analysed: Amplification with reference gene primers provided the estimates of nucleated cell counts. Repertoires were generated with immunoSEQ multiplex PCR, while TCRdb's copy carries only in-frame clones and drops some. V and J calls and clone size are those listed in that table; D and trimming were worked out from the DNA. The profile shows roughly 45,000 clones, 65% to 90% of them singletons.

The chain couples TRBV6-1 to TRBJ1-2; 7 nucleotides agree with TRBD1. Sequenced sample: peripheral blood. This clonotype was sampled from an elderly woman with COVID-19, enrolled during active disease. Here the CDR3 reads CASSEATGAGSGGYTF. In nucleotides, the CDR3 is TGTGCCAGCAGTGAAGCAACAGGGGCTGGGTCGGGAGGCTACACCTTC.